What follows are 9 T cell receptor beta chains derived from one specimen sequenced in a study of T cell responses to AZD1222 COVID-19 vaccine (dated by TCRdb to the early 2020s). Library method: the immunoSEQ multiplex PCR assay. TCRdb retrieved this table from immuneACCESS and kept in-frame rearrangements only. Not all clones are present; in checked studies, unresolved V genes account for under half, and no reason is known for the remainder. Within this sample are around 140,000 clones, with roughly 87% of them counted one time only. Roughly 5.2% of the sample lies in the top ten. The time point label, read with the paper, signifies: about 28 days (+/-7) after the second vaccine dose. The treatment or condition label for this specimen denotes: meningococcal conjugate vaccine given as trial control. Sample: peripheral blood, taken 28 days after the second dose of the MenACWY control vaccine. These receptors were taken from an adult who received the MenACWY meningococcal vaccine as a control.

This clone showed up just once. The chain links TRBV20-1 to TRBJ2-7; tentatively, D is TRBD1 (5 bases). The germline V and J ends were trimmed by 2 bases and 7 bases, with 9 bases remaining between them. Per germline, CDR1 DFQATT and CDR2 SNEGSKA (reference sequence). This CDR3 contains 11 residues. CDR3 nucleotide sequence: TGCAGTGCTAGACAAAACAGGGAGCAGTACTTC. It codes for CSARQNREQYF.

The rearrangement uses TRBV7-2 and TRBJ1-6; D not certain. The CDR3 covers 17 residues. Germline loops: CDR1 SGHTA, CDR2 FQGNSA. The germline V and J ends were trimmed by 5 bases and 5 bases, with 19 bases remaining between them. This CDR3 reads CASSLYGPPDNNSPLHF. CDR3 DNA: TGTGCCAGCAGCCTCTACGGGCCACCGGATAATAATTCACCCCTCCACTTT. Based on the CDR3 plus reference TRBV7-2 and TRBJ1-6, the full variable domain is GAGVSQSPSNKVTEKGKDVELRCDPISGHTALYWYRQSLGQGLEFLIYFQGNSAPDKSGLPSDRFSAERTGGSVSTLTIQRTQQEDSAVYLCASSLYGPPDNNSPLHFGNGTRLTVT.

The genes are TRBV4-1 and TRBJ1-2; perhaps TRBD1 as D (6 bases). This CDR3 comprises 13 residues. Per the germline V gene, CDR1 is MGHRA and CDR2 is YSYEKL. V was clipped by 5 bases and J by 2 bases, with 9 bases between them. The CDR3 reads CASSTQGNYGYTF. The CDR3 region has the DNA TGCGCCAGCAGCACTCAGGGGAACTATGGCTACACCTTC.

This chain uses TRBV19 with TRBJ2-1, with 11 nucleotides matching TRBD1. Germline V gives CDR1 LNHDA, CDR2 SQIVND (reference sequence). J was trimmed by 3 bases and V by 7 bases; bases with no gene match: 5. This CDR3 spans 15 amino acids. The CDR3 DNA follows: TGTGCCAGTACCAGGACAGGGGGCATCTACAATGAGCAGTTCTTC. This codes for CASTRTGGIYNEQFF.

The gene calls are TRBV6-5 and TRBJ1-5, with a possible D match to TRBD1 (6 bases). Germline values: CDR1 MNHEY, CDR2 SVGAGI. Trimming left V 2 bases short and J 0 bases short, with 11 bases between. This CDR3 has 16 amino acids. CDR3 coding DNA: TGTGCCAGCAGTTACGGTCGGACAGCTAGCAATCAGCCCCAGCATTTT. Translated, it gives CASSYGRTASNQPQHF.

This chain connects TRBV6-6 to TRBJ1-1, with 7 bases lining up with TRBD1. Germline CDR1 and CDR2: MNHNY and SVGAGI (reference sequence). The CDR3 is 15 amino acids. Trimming took 7 bases from V and 8 from J; bases not matched to a gene: 16. The CDR3 DNA reads as TGTGCCAGCACCTCAGGGGGTTACCGTGGGGTCGAAGCTTTCTTT. This translates into CASTSGGYRGVEAFF.

This CDR3 reads CASSDAGGADGELFF. CDR3 nucleotides: TGTGCCAGCAGCGATGCCGGGGGGGCCGACGGGGAGCTGTTTTTT. This chain joins TRBV9 and TRBJ2-2; 8 nucleotides match TRBD2. The germline V gene has CDR1 SGDLS and CDR2 YYNGEE. The trim removed 3 bases at V and 7 bases at J, leaving 8 bases unmatched. This CDR3 spans 15 amino acids.

The chain employs TRBV6-5 and TRBJ2-7, with 7 positions matching TRBD2. The CDR3 is 16 residues long. Unmatched junction bases numbered 8, after V lost 2 bases and J lost 1 base. Germline-derived CDR1 and CDR2 are MNHEY and SVGAGI. The CDR3 region has the DNA TGTGCCAGCAGTTACGGTGGGGGGGATGCTTCCTACGAGCAGTACTTC. As protein: CASSYGGGDASYEQYF.

This clone occurred once. This chain links TRBV5-4 with TRBJ2-1; the D call may be TRBD1 or TRBD2 (5 bases each). This CDR3 comprises 13 residues. Germline loops: CDR1 SGHNT, CDR2 YYREEE (reference sequence). V dropped 3 bases and J dropped 12 bases, with 16 bases sitting between them. CDR3 sequence (DNA): TGTGCCAGCAGCTCACCCCCCGGGACGGGGCAGTTCTTC. This translates into CASSSPPGTGQFF.